This TCR beta chain comes out of a study of OX40 agonist ivuxolimab in advanced cancers. V shed 4 bases, J shed 0 bases, and the junction held 2 bases outside the gene matches. The CDR3 length is 15 residues. Looked up from germline, CDR1 is LNHDA and CDR2 is SQIVND (reference sequence). Note on this clone: No antigen is known for it.

Sequencing was performed with immunoSEQ multiplex PCR; in TCRdb, only in-frame clones are kept and a portion is missing. The sample has fewer than 70,000 clones; roughly 90% are singletons. Regarding the study as a whole: In general, CD8+ T cells held more expanded clones than CD4+ did, on average.

The rearrangement links TRBV19 to TRBJ1-3, with 8 bases aligning to TRBD1. The starting material was CD4+ or CD8+ T cells sorted from blood, obtained in a trial of the OX40 agonist ivuxolimab. This clonotype originated in an adult with an advanced solid tumor such as melanoma, head and neck, liver or kidney cancer. The DNA of the CDR3 is TGTGCCAGTAGTACCACAGGGGGCTCTGGAAACACCATATATTTT. It specifies CASSTTGGSGNTIYF.